One sample yielded the 22 T cell receptor beta chains listed below, sequenced in a study of CD4 T cells in relation to SARS-CoV-2 and coronaviruses. Method: immunoSEQ multiplex PCR; TCRdb's copy keeps in-frame clones and lacks some. The data contain tens of thousands of clones, approximately 83% of them singletons. Input material: memory CD4+ T cells from PBMCs. The receptors here all came from an adult with COVID-19.

In its sample, this clone was seen a few times. The chain is built from TRBV7-7 and TRBJ2-1; the match to TRBD1 covers 9 bases. With V trimmed by 5 bases and J by 7 bases, 9 bases remained unmatched. This CDR3 is 15 amino acids long. The germline V gene has CDR1 SSHAT and CDR2 FNYEAQ (reference sequence). The DNA for the CDR3 is TGTGCCAGCAGCCTAACACAGGGGGCGTTGAATGAGCAGTTCTTC. Its translation is CASSLTQGALNEQFF.

V usage is TRBV29-1 and J usage is TRBJ2-3; TRBD1 aligns across 10 bases. Germline V CDR1 and CDR2: SQVTM, ANQGSEA. V lost 3 bases to trimming and J lost 4 bases; unmatched junction nucleotides: 1. The CDR3 has 13 residues. CDR3 amino acids: CSVDGQGADTQYF. Written as DNA, the CDR3 is TGCAGCGTTGATGGACAGGGGGCAGATACGCAGTATTTT.

The rearrangement joins TRBV19 to TRBJ1-4, with D tentatively TRBD1 (5 bases). CDR3 size: 14 residues. V lost 8 bases, J lost 0 bases, and 10 bases lay in between. Germline V gives CDR1 LNHDA, CDR2 SQIVND (reference sequence). In DNA, the CDR3 is TGTGCCAGTGGGGGAAGTGCAACTAATGAAAAACTGTTTTTT. Amino acid sequence: CASGGSATNEKLFF.

This clone was seen only once. The genes are TRBV7-3 and TRBJ2-2; possible D gene TRBD2, 6 bases. Trimming took off 5 bases at V and 4 bases at J, with 14 bases between the two ends. The CDR3 is 15 residues long. Germline CDR1 is SGHTA and CDR2 is FQGTGA. The CDR3 DNA is TGTGCCAGCAGCCCTGGACTTAGCGGCACCGGGGAGCTGTTTTTT. It yields the protein CASSPGLSGTGELFF.

Note on this clone: One end of the junction does not line up with germline, which may come from a read error. The chain combines TRBV28 with TRBJ2-7, with TRBD2 as a possible D gene (6 bases). The CDR3 covers 11 residues. CDR1 is MDHEN, CDR2 SYDVKM, per germline. The CDR3 nucleotides read TGTGCCAGCAGTTCGAGGGACTTCCTTCGCTTC. Encoded protein: CASSSRDFLRF.

This chain joins TRBV5-1 and TRBJ2-7; D is tentatively TRBD1 or TRBD2 (5 bases each). CDR1 is SGHRS and CDR2 is YFSETQ in the germline V gene. This CDR3 comprises 17 residues. V gave up 1 base and J gave up 0 bases, with 17 bases separating them. Here the CDR3 DNA reads TGCGCCAGCAGCTTGTTCGGAGGACACCTCCACTCCTACGAGCAGTACTTC. Protein product: CASSLFGGHLHSYEQYF.

The chain carries TRBV20-1 and TRBJ2-7; D remains ambiguous. The CDR3 is 11 residues long. CDR1 and CDR2 (germline): DFQATT, SNEGSKA (reference sequence). V was cut by 6 bases and J by 5 bases, with 11 bases left in between. CDR3 sequence (DNA): TGCAGTGCGACCAGTGGGCACGAGCAGTACTTC. It is translated as CSATSGHEQYF.

This chain uses TRBV10-3 with TRBJ1-3, with 7 bases aligning to TRBD1. V lost 6 bases to trimming and J lost 0 bases; unmatched junction nucleotides: 5. CDR1 is ENHRY and CDR2 is SYGVKD in the germline V gene. The CDR3 has 15 amino acids. The CDR3 sequence: CAISRDSFSGNTIYF. The CDR3 DNA is TGTGCCATCAGCCGGGACAGCTTCTCTGGAAACACCATATATTTT.

The rearrangement joins TRBV7-9 to TRBJ1-1, with D possibly being TRBD1 (6 bases). The germline V gene encodes CDR1 SEHNR and CDR2 FQNEAQ (reference sequence). The CDR3 is 13 amino acids. With 5 bases removed from V and 7 bases from J, the gap between germline ends came to 14 bases. CDR3 amino acids: CASSDSWGREAFF. For the CDR3, the DNA is TGTGCCAGCAGCGACTCTTGGGGGCGTGAAGCTTTCTTT. Looking up the rest from reference TRBV7-9 and TRBJ1-1 gives the full variable domain: DTGVSQNPRHKITKRGQNVTFRCDPISEHNRLYWYRQTLGQGPEFLTYFQNEAQLEKSRLLSDRFSAERPKGSFSTLEIQRTEQGDSAMYLCASSDSWGREAFFGQGTRLTVV.

The count of this clone is one. The J gene is TRBJ2-7, the V gene TRBV29-1, with D perhaps TRBD2 (7 bases). The CDR3 is 14 amino acids. Per the germline V gene, CDR1 is SQVTM and CDR2 is ANQGSEA. V was shortened by 0 bases and J by 4 bases, with 13 bases between the two germline ends. DNA for the CDR3: TGCAGCGTTGAAGATCGGGGGGCGCGGTACGAGCAGTACTTC. Its protein product is CSVEDRGARYEQYF.

The chain is built from TRBV7-8 and TRBJ2-2, with a possible D match to TRBD1 (6 bases). The V gene lost 5 bases and the J gene lost 0 bases, with 19 bases spanning the gap. The CDR3 runs to 18 residues. CDR1 and CDR2 (germline): SGHVS, FQNEAQ. In DNA form, the CDR3 reads TGTGCCAGCAGCCGACGCCTTGGGGGCGCGTCGAACACCGGGGAGCTGTTTTTT. This encodes CASSRRLGGASNTGELFF.

The chain carries TRBV9 and TRBJ1-4; 7 bases are a match to TRBD1. The CDR3 spans 15 residues. Unmatched junction bases numbered 6, after V lost 2 bases and J lost 5 bases. Germline assignment: CDR1 SGDLS and CDR2 YYNGEE. The CDR3: CASSVLPGQNEKLFF. The CDR3, as DNA: TGTGCCAGCAGCGTGCTCCCGGGACAGAATGAAAAACTGTTTTTT.

The J gene is TRBJ2-7, the V gene TRBV6-6; D is undetermined. Germline CDR1 reads MNHNY; CDR2 reads SVGAGI (reference sequence). The V gene lost 6 bases and the J gene lost 0 bases, with 9 bases spanning the gap. The length of the CDR3 is 13 residues. DNA for the CDR3: TGTGCCAGCAGCAAGGCCAGCTCCTACGAGCAGTACTTC. Translating it yields CASSKASSYEQYF.

The chain links TRBV28 to TRBJ2-1; either TRBD1 or TRBD2 may supply D (5 bases each). Germline V lookup: CDR1 MDHEN, CDR2 SYDVKM. The CDR3 totals 17 residues. The germline V and J ends were trimmed by 3 bases and 4 bases, with 19 bases remaining between them. CDR3 nucleotide sequence: TGTGCCAGCAGTTTTAGGGGTACGGGATCACATTACAATGAGCAGTTCTTC. Residues: CASSFRGTGSHYNEQFF.

J is TRBJ1-2 and V is TRBV2; D may be TRBD1 (6 bases). Germline CDR1 reads SNHLY; CDR2 reads FYNNEI. Trimming removed 6 bases at V and 4 bases at J, with 12 bases between. The CDR3 totals 13 residues. CDR3 sequence reads: CASRLGTLYGYTF. In nucleotides, the CDR3 is TGTGCCAGCAGGCTCGGGACACTCTATGGCTACACCTTC.

The genes are TRBV5-4 and TRBJ2-3; TRBD2 agrees at 9 bases. Trimming cost V 5 bases and J 0 bases; bases outside gene matches: 10. The length of the CDR3 is 17 residues. In germline, CDR1 is SGHNT, CDR2 YYREEE (reference sequence). The CDR3 is CASRSGTSIPSTDTQYF. The DNA for the CDR3 is TGTGCCAGCAGATCCGGGACTAGCATTCCTAGCACAGATACGCAGTATTTT.

This clone was recorded a few times. The rearrangement links TRBV28 to TRBJ2-2, with 7 positions matching TRBD1. There are 14 residues in the CDR3. Unmatched junction bases numbered 5, after V lost 6 bases and J lost 4 bases. Germline V gene lookup returns CDR1 MDHEN and CDR2 SYDVKM. CDR3 sequence (DNA): TGTGCCAGCAGGCTGACAGGGTTCACCGGGGAGCTGTTTTTT. Its translation: CASRLTGFTGELFF.

The CDR3 DNA reads as TGTGCCAGCAGCCAGTTTTGGCGGGAGTACAATGAGCAGTTCTTC. Translating it yields CASSQFWREYNEQFF. The chain joins TRBV3-1 (or the pseudogene TRBV3-2) to TRBJ2-1, with 7 bases that match TRBD2. Germline values: CDR1 LGHDT, CDR2 YNNKEL (reference sequence). Trimming took 3 bases from V and 4 from J; bases not matched to a gene: 6. This CDR3 comprises 15 residues.

The rearrangement uses TRBV20-1 and TRBJ1-5, with D perhaps matching TRBD1 (5 bases). Per the germline V gene, CDR1 is DFQATT and CDR2 is SNEGSKA (reference sequence). The CDR3 runs to 15 residues. Trimming took 3 bases from V and 9 from J, leaving 21 bases between them. Here the CDR3 DNA reads TGCAGTGCTAGTTTCGGGGGTAAGGCGGGCGGGCCCCAGCATTTT. Its translation: CSASFGGKAGGPQHF.

DNA of the CDR3: TGCAGCGTTGACGGCGAACGGAACACTGAAGCTTTCTTT. The encoded protein is CSVDGERNTEAFF. The gene calls are TRBV29-1 and TRBJ1-1; D remains unclear. V was cut by 3 bases and J by 1 base, with 9 bases left in between. Per the germline V gene, CDR1 is SQVTM and CDR2 is ANQGSEA. The CDR3 is 13 amino acids.

The chain recombines TRBV19 with TRBJ2-1; D may be TRBD2 (7 bases). Trimming took 3 bases from V and 7 from J, leaving 13 bases between them. The CDR3 extends over 14 amino acids. The germline CDR1 and CDR2 sequences are LNHDA and SQIVND (reference sequence). The CDR3 bases are TGTGCCAGTAGTATTCGGGGAGGGGGTAATGAGCAGTTCTTC. It specifies CASSIRGGGNEQFF.

This chain connects TRBV6-2 or TRBV6-3 to TRBJ2-1, with 7 bases matching TRBD2. CDR3 length: 15 residues. From germline, CDR1 is MNHEY and CDR2 SVGEGT. The V gene end was trimmed by 4 bases and the J gene end by 6 bases; junction bases not matched to a gene: 9. CDR3 sequence: CASSFDGRSGNEQFF. CDR3 DNA: TGTGCCAGCAGTTTTGACGGGAGGTCGGGCAATGAGCAGTTCTTC.